A selection of T cell receptor beta chains follows, all from one sample in a study of blood T cell repertoires in COVID-19. Sequenced by immunoSEQ multiplex PCR; TCRdb stores in-frame clones only, minus some. This sample has some 70,000 clones, with 89% found just once. Sequenced material: peripheral blood. The receptors stem from a man aged 50 to 60 with active COVID-19. Each CDR3 is given with its conserved first and last residue. The D gene is left open where the match is weak. Some rows mark clone size as missing; the rest say once, few, many or name a class of expanded clone.

NA	TRBV27	NA	TRBJ2-7	CASSLRLGQLYEQYF	TGTGCCAGCAGTTTACGTCTAGGACAGTTATACGAGCAGTACTTC
TRBD2	TRBV10-3	NA	TRBJ2-4	CAISDTAGGRGNIQYF	TGTGCCATCAGTGATACGGCGGGGGGCCGGGGAAACATTCAGTACTTC
TRBD1	TRBV5-1	NA	TRBJ1-2	CASGLGQSAGYTF	TGCGCCAGCGGACTGGGACAGTCTGCTGGCTACACCTTC
TRBD1	TRBV19	once	TRBJ1-4	CASRNRDRGSTNEKLFF	TGTGCCAGTAGGAACCGGGACAGGGGATCTACTAATGAAAAACTGTTTTTT
TRBD2	TRBV9	once	TRBJ2-5	CASSISSGGTTQYF	TGTGCCAGCAGCATCTCTAGCGGGGGAACGACCCAGTACTTC
TRBD1	TRBV6-5	NA	TRBJ2-1	CAILDRGHNEQFF	TGTGCCATTCTGGACAGGGGGCACAATGAGCAGTTCTTC
TRBD1	TRBV6-5	NA	TRBJ1-6	CASRTGNNSPLHF	TGTGCCAGCAGGACAGGGAATAATTCACCCCTCCACTTT
NA	TRBV7-9	NA	TRBJ2-2	CASSSRGPDTGELFF	TGTGCCAGCAGCAGCAGGGGTCCGGACACCGGGGAGCTGTTTTTT
NA	TRBV2	NA	TRBJ2-7	CASSEWAGDNYEQYF	TGTGCCAGCAGTGAATGGGCAGGGGACAACTACGAGCAGTACTTC
NA	TRBV29-1	NA	TRBJ2-7	CSAVPDRSYEQYF	TGCAGCGCAGTACCCGACAGGAGCTACGAGCAGTACTTC
TRBD1	TRBV18	once	TRBJ2-2	CASSLDRGRANTGELFF	TGTGCCAGCTCCCTGGACAGGGGGCGGGCGAACACCGGGGAGCTGTTTTTT
TRBD1	TRBV7-2	NA	TRBJ2-3	CASSWRTGMSTDTQYF	TGTGCCAGCAGCTGGAGGACAGGGATGAGCACAGATACGCAGTATTTT
NA	TRBV12-5	NA	TRBJ1-1	CASGLPGVETEAFF	TGTGCTAGTGGTTTGCCCGGGGTTGAAACTGAAGCTTTCTTT
TRBD1	TRBV13	NA	TRBJ2-3	CASSERQGATDTQYF	TGTGCCAGCAGCGAAAGACAGGGTGCCACAGATACGCAGTATTTT
NA	TRBV10-3	NA	TRBJ2-1	CATSRGSYNEQFF	TGTGCCACCTCCAGGGGTTCCTACAATGAGCAGTTCTTC
TRBD1	TRBV5-5	NA	TRBJ1-2	CASSLAGQGAYGYTF	TGTGCCAGCAGCTTGGCGGGACAGGGGGCTTATGGCTACACCTTC
NA	TRBV7-7	NA	TRBJ1-1	CASSLSLNTEAFF	TGTGCCAGCAGCTTAAGCTTGAACACTGAAGCTTTCTTT
TRBD1	TRBV7-6	NA	TRBJ1-6	CASRLGQGLGNSPLHF	TGTGCCAGCAGGCTAGGACAGGGGCTGGGTAATTCACCCCTCCACTTT
TRBD1	TRBV6-5	NA	TRBJ1-4	CASSYRQGISEKLFF	TGTGCCAGCAGTTACCGACAGGGCATAAGTGAAAAACTGTTTTTT
NA	TRBV5-1	once	TRBJ2-6	CASSLTGSPSGANVLTF	TGCGCCAGCAGCTTAACAGGGTCCCCCTCTGGGGCCAACGTCCTGACTTTC
TRBD1	TRBV5-1	NA	TRBJ2-7	CASSLSPGQGNGEQYF	TGCGCCAGCAGCTTATCCCCGGGACAGGGCAACGGCGAGCAGTACTTC
TRBD1	TRBV7-2	NA	TRBJ2-1	CASSLAVGQGEYEQFF	TGTGCCAGCAGCTTAGCGGTAGGACAGGGGGAATATGAGCAGTTCTTC
NA	TRBV29-1	NA	TRBJ1-1	CSVAGTNTHTEAFF	TGCAGCGTTGCGGGTACTAACACCCACACTGAAGCTTTCTTT